The 18 T cell receptor beta chains below all came from one sample that was sequenced in a study of blood T cell repertoires in COVID-19. Method: immunoSEQ multiplex PCR; TCRdb's copy keeps in-frame clones and lacks some. The table lists 90,000 or so clones, over 70% of them singletons. The sample taken for sequencing was peripheral blood. The receptor source for this set is a man aged 80 or over with acute or convalescent COVID-19.

V is TRBV5-1 and J is TRBJ2-5; 9 bases map to TRBD2. CDR1 is SGHRS and CDR2 is YFSETQ in the germline V gene. The V and J ends lost 0 bases and 3 bases, in that order; junction bases with no gene match: 3. The CDR3 consists of 15 residues. The CDR3 is CASSLAASGKETQYF. CDR3 in DNA: TGCGCCAGCAGCTTGGCTGCTAGCGGGAAAGAGACCCAGTACTTC.

The V call is TRBV18, the J call TRBJ1-3; 7 bases fit TRBD1. The CDR3 has 15 residues. The germline V gene has CDR1 KGHSH and CDR2 LQKENI. With 1 base clipped from V and 2 bases from J, the junction kept 2 bases outside the gene matches. The CDR3 DNA follows: TGTGCCAGCTCACCACTGGGACAGACTGGAAACACCATATATTTT. Translated, it gives CASSPLGQTGNTIYF. The variable domain in full, with the rest retrieved from reference TRBV18 and TRBJ1-3, is NAGVMQNPRHLVRRRGQEARLRCSPMKGHSHVYWYRQLPEEGLKFMVYLQKENIIDESGMPKERFSAEFPKEGPSILRIQQVVRGDSAAYFCASSPLGQTGNTIYFGEGSWLTVV.

V is TRBV12-3 or TRBV12-4 and J is TRBJ1-5, with 8 bases identical to TRBD1. CDR3 length: 13 amino acids. Trimming cost V 5 bases and J 11 bases; bases outside gene matches: 8. The DNA of the CDR3 is TGTGCCAGCAGTGGGACAGGCAAGGGGGCCCAGCATTTT. Protein product: CASSGTGKGAQHF.

The genes are TRBV24-1 and TRBJ1-6; 7 positions agree with TRBD1. The CDR3 extends over 20 amino acids. CDR1 is KGHDR and CDR2 is SFDVKD in the germline V gene. V shed 4 bases, J shed 0 bases, and the junction held 14 bases outside the gene matches. The CDR3 loop reads CATSEKPGQLLSSYNSPLHF. The CDR3 DNA reads TGTGCCACCAGTGAAAAACCGGGACAGCTGTTGAGCTCCTATAATTCACCCCTCCACTTT.

The genes are TRBV3-1 (or the pseudogene TRBV3-2) and TRBJ1-5; D possibly corresponds to TRBD1 (5 bases). Deletions cut 10 bases from V and 0 bases from J, with 19 bases between. Germline V gene data show CDR1 as LGHDT and CDR2 as YNNKEL (reference sequence). CDR3 length: 16 amino acids. Here the CDR3 reads CATELRVLNSNQPQHF. The CDR3 DNA is TGTGCCACCGAACTCAGGGTCCTCAATAGCAATCAGCCCCAGCATTTT.

Comments on this clone: The sample has other DNA sequences that encode this CDR3 too. The chain is built from TRBV6-5 and TRBJ1-5, with TRBD1 matching over 9 bases. Germline V CDR1 and CDR2: MNHEY, SVGAGI. CDR3 length: 14 residues. The J segment lost 5 bases and the V segment lost 6 bases, leaving 5 bases of the junction unmatched. Here the CDR3 reads CASSYRGPDQPQHF. For the CDR3, the DNA is TGTGCCAGCAGCTACAGGGGGCCTGATCAGCCCCAGCATTTT.

This clone was recorded only once. The chain couples TRBV7-3 to TRBJ2-2, with 10 positions matching TRBD2. This CDR3 is 18 amino acids long. J was trimmed by 5 bases and V by 2 bases; bases with no gene match: 11. Germline assignment: CDR1 SGHTA and CDR2 FQGTGA. DNA of the CDR3: TGTGCCAGCAGCTTAGCGCCTAGCGGGGGCCCACGGACCGGGGAGCTGTTTTTT. It codes for CASSLAPSGGPRTGELFF.

This rearrangement joins TRBV9 to TRBJ2-7, with 13 nucleotides matching TRBD2. This CDR3 is built from 18 residues. CDR1 and CDR2 (germline): SGDLS, YYNGEE. Trimming removed 0 bases from V and 3 bases from J; junction bases left unmatched: 9. CDR3 amino acids: CASSVGTPGLAGNYEQYF. CDR3 sequence (DNA): TGTGCCAGCAGCGTAGGAACTCCGGGACTAGCGGGGAACTACGAGCAGTACTTC.

The J gene is TRBJ1-2, the V gene TRBV18, with TRBD1 matching over 7 bases. V shed 2 bases, J shed 4 bases, and the junction held 4 bases outside the gene matches. Looked up from germline, CDR1 is KGHSH and CDR2 is LQKENI. The CDR3 sequence is 14 residues long. Here the CDR3 reads CASSPGQVVYGYTF. CDR3 coding DNA: TGTGCCAGCTCACCAGGACAGGTCGTCTATGGCTACACCTTC.

The rearrangement joins TRBV5-4 to TRBJ1-4; 7 bases align to TRBD1. V dropped 4 bases and J dropped 4; count of bases not matched to a gene: 7. The germline gives CDR1 SGHNT, CDR2 YYREEE (reference sequence). The CDR3 is 15 residues long. The CDR3 DNA reads as TGTGCCAGCAGCCCTAGACAGGGTCTTAATGAAAAACTGTTTTTT. Residues: CASSPRQGLNEKLFF.

This chain links TRBV9 with TRBJ2-3; weak D call: TRBD2 (5 bases). From germline, CDR1 is SGDLS and CDR2 YYNGEE. This CDR3 spans 14 amino acids. The germline V and J ends were trimmed by 4 bases and 5 bases, with 14 bases remaining between them. CDR3 region: CASSSAPGVDTQYF. The CDR3 DNA reads TGTGCCAGCAGCTCAGCCCCCGGGGTAGATACGCAGTATTTT.

This chain connects TRBV5-1 to TRBJ1-5, with TRBD1 as a possible D gene (6 bases). The CDR3 runs 14 residues. The germline V gene encodes CDR1 SGHRS and CDR2 YFSETQ. V shed 2 bases and J shed 2 bases, with 8 bases lying between them. For the CDR3, the DNA is TGCGCCAGCAGCTTAGAGGGGGGCAATCAGCCCCAGCATTTT. This translates into CASSLEGGNQPQHF.

This clone was recorded a few times. This chain connects TRBV7-9 to TRBJ2-3, with D perhaps TRBD1 (5 bases). Germline CDR1 reads SEHNR; CDR2 reads FQNEAQ (reference sequence). The CDR3 contains 14 residues. V was trimmed by 5 bases and J by 6 bases, leaving 15 bases between them. The CDR3 loop is CASSGAGSWDTQYF. CDR3 bases: TGTGCCAGCAGCGGGGCAGGATCGTGGGATACGCAGTATTTT.

The chain links TRBV6-5 to TRBJ1-4, with 9 bases lining up with TRBD1. Germline CDR1 is MNHEY and CDR2 is SVGAGI. CDR3 length: 15 amino acids. With V trimmed by 6 bases and J by 7 bases, 9 bases remained unmatched. This CDR3 is CASRRTGTGIEKLFF. The CDR3, as DNA: TGTGCCAGCAGGAGGACCGGGACAGGGATTGAAAAACTGTTTTTT.

The chain joins TRBV24-1 to TRBJ2-2, with TRBD1 matching 10 bases. Germline CDR1 and CDR2: KGHDR and SFDVKD. The CDR3 totals 13 residues. V gave up 10 bases and J gave up 4 bases; unmatched junction bases: 2. The CDR3 DNA is TGTGCCACGGGACAGGGGATCACCGGGGAGCTGTTTTTT. Protein product: CATGQGITGELFF.

A single count supports this clone. V gene TRBV28 combines with J gene TRBJ1-5; 10 bases map to TRBD1. Germline lookup yields CDR1 MDHEN and CDR2 SYDVKM. The CDR3 spans 17 residues. J gave up 7 bases and V 6 bases, and 15 bases lay outside the gene matches. The CDR3 coding sequence is TGTGCCAGCAGCAGTAAGTGGGGACAGGGGTGGGAACAGCCCCAGCATTTT. This codes for CASSSKWGQGWEQPQHF.

The chain is built from TRBV5-5 and TRBJ1-3; 9 bases are shared with TRBD1. This CDR3 comprises 15 residues. V lost 1 base to trimming and J lost 3 bases; unmatched junction nucleotides: 2. Germline CDR1 reads SGHKS; CDR2 reads YYEKEE (reference sequence). The CDR3 DNA follows: TGTGCCAGCAGCTTGACAGGGGGCAGTGGAAACACCATATATTTT. Protein sequence: CASSLTGGSGNTIYF.

The rearrangement joins TRBV5-4 to TRBJ2-6; unclear D gene. The CDR3 runs to 17 residues. Per the germline V gene, CDR1 is SGHNT and CDR2 is YYREEE (reference sequence). Trimming left V 0 bases short and J 0 bases short, with 10 bases between. This CDR3 reads CASSLASTPSGANVLTF. The CDR3 region has the DNA TGTGCCAGCAGCTTGGCTTCCACACCCTCTGGGGCCAACGTCCTGACTTTC. The full variable domain, in which reference TRBV5-4 and TRBJ2-6 provide the parts outside the CDR3, is ETGVTQSPTHLIKTRGQQVTLRCSSQSGHNTVSWYQQALGQGPQFIFQYYREEENGRGNFPPRFSGLQFPNYSSELNVNALELDDSALYLCASSLASTPSGANVLTFGAGSRLTVL.